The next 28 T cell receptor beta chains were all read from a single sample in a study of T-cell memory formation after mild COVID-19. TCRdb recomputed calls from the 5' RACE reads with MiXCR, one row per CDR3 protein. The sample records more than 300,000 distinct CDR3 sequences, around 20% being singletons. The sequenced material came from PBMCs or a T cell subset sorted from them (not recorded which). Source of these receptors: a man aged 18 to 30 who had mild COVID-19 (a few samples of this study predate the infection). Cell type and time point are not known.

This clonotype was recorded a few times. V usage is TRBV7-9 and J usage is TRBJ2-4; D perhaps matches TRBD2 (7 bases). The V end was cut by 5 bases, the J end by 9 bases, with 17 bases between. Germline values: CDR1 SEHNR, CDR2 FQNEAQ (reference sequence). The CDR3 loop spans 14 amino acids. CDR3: CASSPDPGGLIQYF. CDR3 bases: TGTGCCAGCAGCCCCGATCCGGGGGGCCTCATTCAGTACTTC.

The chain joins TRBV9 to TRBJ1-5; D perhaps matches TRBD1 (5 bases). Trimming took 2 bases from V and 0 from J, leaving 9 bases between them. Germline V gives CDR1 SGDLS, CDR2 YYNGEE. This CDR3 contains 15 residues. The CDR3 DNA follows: TGTGCCAGCAGCGTGGGACGGGATAGCAATCAGCCCCAGCATTTT. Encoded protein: CASSVGRDSNQPQHF.

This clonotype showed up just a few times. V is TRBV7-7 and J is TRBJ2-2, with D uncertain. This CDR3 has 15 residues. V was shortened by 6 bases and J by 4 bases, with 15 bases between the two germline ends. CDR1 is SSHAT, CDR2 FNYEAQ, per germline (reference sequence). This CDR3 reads CASSSGLTGTGELFF. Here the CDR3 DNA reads TGTGCCAGCAGTTCCGGTCTAACGGGCACCGGGGAGCTGTTTTTT.

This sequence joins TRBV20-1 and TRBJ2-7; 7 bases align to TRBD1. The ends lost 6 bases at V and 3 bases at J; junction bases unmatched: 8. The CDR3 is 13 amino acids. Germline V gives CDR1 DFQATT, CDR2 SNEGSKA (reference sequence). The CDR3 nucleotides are TGCAGTGCGAGAACCGACAGGGACTACGAGCAGTACGTC. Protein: CSARTDRDYEQYV.

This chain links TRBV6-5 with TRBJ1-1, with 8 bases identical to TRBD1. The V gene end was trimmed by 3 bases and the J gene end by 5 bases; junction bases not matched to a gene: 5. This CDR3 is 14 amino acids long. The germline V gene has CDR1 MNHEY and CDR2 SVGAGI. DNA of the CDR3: TGTGCCAGCAGTTATTCAGGGGGCTGGACTGAAGCTTTCTTT. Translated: CASSYSGGWTEAFF.

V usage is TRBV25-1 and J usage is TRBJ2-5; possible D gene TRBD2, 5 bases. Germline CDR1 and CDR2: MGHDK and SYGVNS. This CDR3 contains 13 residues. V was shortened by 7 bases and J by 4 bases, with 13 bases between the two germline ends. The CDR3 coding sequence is TGTGCCAGCAATAAGGGAGAGGGAGAGACCCAGTACTTC. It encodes CASNKGEGETQYF.

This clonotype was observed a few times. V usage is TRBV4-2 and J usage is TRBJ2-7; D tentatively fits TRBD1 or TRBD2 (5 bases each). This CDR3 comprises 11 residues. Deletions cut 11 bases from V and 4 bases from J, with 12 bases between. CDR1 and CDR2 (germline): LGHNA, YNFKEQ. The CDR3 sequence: CALGPKYEQYV. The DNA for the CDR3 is TGTGCCCTGGGACCGAAGTACGAGCAGTACGTC.

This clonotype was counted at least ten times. The CDR3, as DNA: TGCGCCAGCAGCTTGGGGCAGGGGGCTCGTGAGCAGTACTTC. This encodes CASSLGQGAREQYF. The chain links TRBV5-1 to TRBJ2-7; 8 bases match TRBD1. The CDR3 is made up of 14 amino acids. In germline, CDR1 is SGHRS, CDR2 YFSETQ. Trimming at V came to 0 bases and at J to 7 bases, leaving 6 bases not matched to a gene.

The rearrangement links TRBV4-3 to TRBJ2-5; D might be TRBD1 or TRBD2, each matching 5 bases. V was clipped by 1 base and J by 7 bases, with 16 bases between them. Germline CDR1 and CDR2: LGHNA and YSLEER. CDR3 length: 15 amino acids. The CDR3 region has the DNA TGCGCCAGCAGCCAAGGCCGGGACGTAAGGGTGACCCAGTACTTC. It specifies CASSQGRDVRVTQYF.

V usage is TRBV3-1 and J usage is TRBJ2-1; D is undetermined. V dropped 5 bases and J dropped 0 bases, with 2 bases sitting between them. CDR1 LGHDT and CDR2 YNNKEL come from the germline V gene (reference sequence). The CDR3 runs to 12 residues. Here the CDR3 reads CASSNSYNEQFF. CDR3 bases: TGTGCCAGCAGCAACTCCTACAATGAGCAGTTCTTC.

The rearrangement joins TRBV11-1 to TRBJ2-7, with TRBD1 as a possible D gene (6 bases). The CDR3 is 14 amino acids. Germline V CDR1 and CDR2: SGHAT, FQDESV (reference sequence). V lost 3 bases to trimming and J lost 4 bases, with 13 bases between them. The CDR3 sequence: CASSLNRDTYEQYV. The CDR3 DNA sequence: TGTGCCAGCAGCTTGAACCGGGACACTTACGAGCAGTACGTC.

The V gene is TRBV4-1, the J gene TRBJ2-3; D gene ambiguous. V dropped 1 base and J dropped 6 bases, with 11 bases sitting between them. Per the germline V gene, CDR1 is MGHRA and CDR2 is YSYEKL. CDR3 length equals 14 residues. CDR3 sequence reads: CASSQGTRTDTQYF. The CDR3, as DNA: TGCGCCAGCAGCCAAGGGACGAGAACGGATACGCAGTATTTT.

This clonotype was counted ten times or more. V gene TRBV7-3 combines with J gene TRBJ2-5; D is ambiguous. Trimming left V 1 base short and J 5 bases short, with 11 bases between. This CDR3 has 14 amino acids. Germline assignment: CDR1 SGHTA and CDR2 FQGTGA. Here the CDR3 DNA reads TGTGCCAGCAGCTTAAACGCTGGGCGGGAGACCCAGTACTTC. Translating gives CASSLNAGRETQYF.

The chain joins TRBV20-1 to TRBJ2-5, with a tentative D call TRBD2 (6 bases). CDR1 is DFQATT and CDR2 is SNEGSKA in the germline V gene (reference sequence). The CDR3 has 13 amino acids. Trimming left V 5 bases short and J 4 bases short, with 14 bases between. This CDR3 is CSASYGGGETQYF. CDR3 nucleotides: TGCAGTGCTTCCTACGGGGGAGGAGAGACCCAGTACTTC.

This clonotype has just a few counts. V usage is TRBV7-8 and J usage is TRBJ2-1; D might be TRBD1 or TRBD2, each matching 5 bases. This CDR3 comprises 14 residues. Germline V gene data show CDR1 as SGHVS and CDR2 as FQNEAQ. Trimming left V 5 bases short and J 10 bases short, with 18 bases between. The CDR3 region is CASSPRDGDWEQFF. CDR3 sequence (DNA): TGTGCCAGCAGCCCTCGGGACGGCGACTGGGAGCAGTTCTTC.

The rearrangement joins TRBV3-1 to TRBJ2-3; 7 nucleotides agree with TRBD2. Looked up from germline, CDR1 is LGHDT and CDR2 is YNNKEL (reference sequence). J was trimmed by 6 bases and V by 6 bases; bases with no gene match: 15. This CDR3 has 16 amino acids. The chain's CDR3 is CASRALMGLSGDTQYF. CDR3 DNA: TGTGCCAGCAGGGCCTTGATGGGACTATCGGGGGATACGCAGTATTTT.

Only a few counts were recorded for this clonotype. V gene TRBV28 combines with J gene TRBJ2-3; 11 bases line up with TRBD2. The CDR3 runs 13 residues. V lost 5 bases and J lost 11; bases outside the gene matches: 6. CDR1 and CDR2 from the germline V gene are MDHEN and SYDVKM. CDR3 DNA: TGTGCCAGCAGTCGGGCCCTAGCGGGGGGGCAGTATTTT. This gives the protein CASSRALAGGQYF.

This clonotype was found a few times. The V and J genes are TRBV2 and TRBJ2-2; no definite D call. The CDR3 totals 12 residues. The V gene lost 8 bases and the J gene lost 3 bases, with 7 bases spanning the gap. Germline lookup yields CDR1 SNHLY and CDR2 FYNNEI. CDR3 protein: CASGEYTGELFF. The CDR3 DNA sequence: TGTGCCAGCGGAGAGTACACCGGGGAGCTGTTTTTT.

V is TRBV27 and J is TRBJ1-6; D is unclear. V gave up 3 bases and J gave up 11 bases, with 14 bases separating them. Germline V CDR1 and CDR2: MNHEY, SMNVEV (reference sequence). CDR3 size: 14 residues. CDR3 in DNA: TGTGCCAGCAGTTTGCAGAGCCCGGGAGCACCCCTCCACTTT. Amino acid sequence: CASSLQSPGAPLHF.

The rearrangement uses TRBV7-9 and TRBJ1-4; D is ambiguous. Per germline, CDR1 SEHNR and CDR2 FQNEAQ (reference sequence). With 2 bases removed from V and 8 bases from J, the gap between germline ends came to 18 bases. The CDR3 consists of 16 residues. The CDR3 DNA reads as TGTGCCAGCAGCTTAAGTGAGCCGCCCCAATGGGAAAAACTGTTTTTT. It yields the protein CASSLSEPPQWEKLFF.

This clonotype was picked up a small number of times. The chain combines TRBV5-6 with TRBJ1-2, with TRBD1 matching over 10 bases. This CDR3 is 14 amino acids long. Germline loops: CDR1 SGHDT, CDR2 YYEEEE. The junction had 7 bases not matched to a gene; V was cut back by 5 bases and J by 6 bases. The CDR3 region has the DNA TGTGCCAGCAGGGACAGGGGGAAGGCTGATGGCTACACCTTC. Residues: CASRDRGKADGYTF.

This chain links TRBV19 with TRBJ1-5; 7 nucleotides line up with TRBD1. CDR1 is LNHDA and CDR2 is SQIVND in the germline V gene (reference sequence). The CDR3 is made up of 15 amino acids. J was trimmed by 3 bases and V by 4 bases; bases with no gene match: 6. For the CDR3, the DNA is TGTGCCAGTAGTAAGGACAGGAAGCCCAATCAGCCCCAGCATTTT. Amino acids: CASSKDRKPNQPQHF.

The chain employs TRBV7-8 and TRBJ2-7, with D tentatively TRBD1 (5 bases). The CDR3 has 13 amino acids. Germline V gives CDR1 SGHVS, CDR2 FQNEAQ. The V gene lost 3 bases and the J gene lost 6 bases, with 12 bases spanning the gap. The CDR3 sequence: CASSFGRASEQYF. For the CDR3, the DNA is TGTGCCAGCAGCTTCGGCAGGGCGTCCGAGCAGTACTTC.

DNA of the CDR3: TGCGCCAGCAGCCAAGCCCTGGGGGGGGCCATAGATACGCAGTATTTT. Amino acid sequence: CASSQALGGAIDTQYF. The chain links TRBV4-1 to TRBJ2-3; tentative D call: TRBD2 (7 bases). Germline-derived CDR1 and CDR2 are MGHRA and YSYEKL. The CDR3 spans 16 residues. Trimming left V 1 base short and J 5 bases short, with 16 bases between.

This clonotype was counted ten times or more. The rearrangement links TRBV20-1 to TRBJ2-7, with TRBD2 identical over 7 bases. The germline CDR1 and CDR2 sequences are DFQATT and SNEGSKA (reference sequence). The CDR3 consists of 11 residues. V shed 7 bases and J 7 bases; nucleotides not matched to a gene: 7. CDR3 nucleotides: TGCAGTGGTGGACTAGGCGGGGAGCAGTACTTC. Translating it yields CSGGLGGEQYF.

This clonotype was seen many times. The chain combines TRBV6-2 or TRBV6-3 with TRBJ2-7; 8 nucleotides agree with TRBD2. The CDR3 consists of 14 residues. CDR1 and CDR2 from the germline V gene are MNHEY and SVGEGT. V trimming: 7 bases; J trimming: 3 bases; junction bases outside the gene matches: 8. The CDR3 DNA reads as TGTGCCAGCACCCACCCCGGGGGGGACTACGAGCAGTACTTC. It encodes CASTHPGGDYEQYF.

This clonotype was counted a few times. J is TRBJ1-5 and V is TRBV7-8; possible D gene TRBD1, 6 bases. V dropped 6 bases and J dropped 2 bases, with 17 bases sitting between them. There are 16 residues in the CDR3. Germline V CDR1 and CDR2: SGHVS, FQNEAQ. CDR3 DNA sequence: TGTGCCAGCAGACAAAAGGGGGTCGGGGGCAATCAGCCCCAGCATTTT. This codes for CASRQKGVGGNQPQHF. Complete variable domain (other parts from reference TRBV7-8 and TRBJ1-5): GAGVSQSPRYKVAKRGQDVALRCDPISGHVSLFWYQQALGQGPEFLTYFQNEAQLDKSGLPSDRFFAERPEGSVSTLKIQRTQQEDSAVYLCASRQKGVGGNQPQHFGDGTRLSIL.

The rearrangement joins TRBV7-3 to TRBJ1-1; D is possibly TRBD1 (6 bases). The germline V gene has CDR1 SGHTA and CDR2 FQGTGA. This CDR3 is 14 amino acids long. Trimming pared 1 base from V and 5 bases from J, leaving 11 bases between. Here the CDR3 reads CASSLNGGLTEAFF. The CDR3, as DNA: TGTGCCAGCAGCTTAAACGGGGGCTTGACTGAAGCTTTCTTT.